This T cell receptor (beta chain) was found in a study of Graves' ophthalmopathy and Graves' hyperthyroidism. Overall study findings and caveats: Both an approximately 70% sensitivity and an approximately 76% specificity characterized the model's predictions of ophthalmopathy progression. Most expanded thyroid clonotypes above 0.001 frequency also appeared in blood.

Exclusion applied to patients with other autoimmune diseases, uncontrolled infections, pregnancy or lactation. TCR beta CDR3 amplification used RNA transcripts. Amplification began with first-round RT-PCR using HTBI primers, then second-round multiplex PCR was performed. TCRdb passed the multiplex PCR reads through MiXCR, listing each CDR3 protein once. The table includes some 1.1 million distinct CDR3 sequences, around a third detected once. For this clonotype: The antigen is unknown.

This TCR derives from an adult man with Graves' hyperthyroidism. Source material: peripheral blood or thyroid tissue (not recorded which).

The DNA of the CDR3 is TGTGCCAGCAGCTCCGCGGAGGGGGAAGGTCGTAGCAATCAGCCCCAGCATTTT. Protein: CASSSAEGEGRSNQPQHF. The chain couples TRBV28 to TRBJ1-5, with a weak D call TRBD1 (6 bases). V was pared by 6 bases and J by 0 bases, with 21 bases between. CDR3 length: 18 residues. The germline gives CDR1 MDHEN, CDR2 SYDVKM. The entire variable domain, with the rest obtained from reference TRBV28 and TRBJ1-5, is as follows: DVKVTQSSRYLVKRTGEKVFLECVQDMDHENMFWYRQDPGLGLRLIYFSYDVKMKEKGDIPEGYSVSREKKERFSLILESASTNQTSMYLCASSSAEGEGRSNQPQHFGDGTRLSIL.